This T cell receptor (beta chain) was recorded in a study of blood T cell repertoires in COVID-19. Turning to the study itself: Acute and convalescent COVID-19 specimens originated in the United States, Italy and Spain. Nucleic acid was either cDNA or gDNA, and it came from T cells, B-cell-depleted T cells, or PBMCs.

Original processing methods: It was from reference gene primer amplification that nucleated cell counts were estimated. The table came from immunoSEQ multiplex PCR; TCRdb's copy has only in-frame clones and leaves some out. The V and J calls and clone size are taken from that table; D and trimming were inferred from the DNA. This sample has about 72,000 clones, with over 80% found just once. J was trimmed by 5 bases and V by 3 bases; bases with no gene match: 0. CDR1 and CDR2 from the germline V gene are KGHSH and LQKENI. This CDR3 spans 15 amino acids. V gene TRBV18 combines with J gene TRBJ2-2; 13 bases are a match to TRBD2. Sequences were obtained from peripheral blood. This receptor was obtained from an elderly woman with acute or convalescent COVID-19. In DNA, the CDR3 is TGTGCCAGCTCACCGGGACTAGCGGGAACCGGGGAGCTGTTTTTT. Encoded protein: CASSPGLAGTGELFF.